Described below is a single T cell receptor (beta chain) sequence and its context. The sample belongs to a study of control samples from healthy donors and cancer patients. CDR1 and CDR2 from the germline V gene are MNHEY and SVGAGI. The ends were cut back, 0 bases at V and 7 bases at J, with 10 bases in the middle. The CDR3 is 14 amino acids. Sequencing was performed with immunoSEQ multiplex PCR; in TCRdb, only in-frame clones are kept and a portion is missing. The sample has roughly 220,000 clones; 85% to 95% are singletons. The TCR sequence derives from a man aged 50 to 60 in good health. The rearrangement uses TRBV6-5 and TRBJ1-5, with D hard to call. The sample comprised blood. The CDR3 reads CASSYSWSRQPQHF. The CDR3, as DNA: TGTGCCAGCAGTTACTCGTGGTCGCGGCAGCCCCAGCATTTT.